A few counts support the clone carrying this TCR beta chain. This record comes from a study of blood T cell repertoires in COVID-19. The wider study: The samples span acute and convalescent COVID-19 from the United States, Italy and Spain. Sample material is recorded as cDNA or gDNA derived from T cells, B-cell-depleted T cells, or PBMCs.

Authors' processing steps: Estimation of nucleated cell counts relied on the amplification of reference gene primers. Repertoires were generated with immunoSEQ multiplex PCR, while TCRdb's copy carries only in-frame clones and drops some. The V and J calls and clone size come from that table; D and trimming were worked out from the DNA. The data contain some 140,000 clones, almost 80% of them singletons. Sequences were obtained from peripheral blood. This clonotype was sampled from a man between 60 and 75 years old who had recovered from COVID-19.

The CDR3: CASSFVPRSNSPLHF. CDR3 nucleotides: TGTGCCAGCAGCTTTGTCCCCCGTTCTAATTCACCCCTCCACTTT. V and J are TRBV11-2 and TRBJ1-6, with D unclear. V was trimmed by 3 bases and J by 6 bases, leaving 12 bases between them. From germline, CDR1 is SGHAT and CDR2 FQNNGV. The CDR3 extends over 15 amino acids.